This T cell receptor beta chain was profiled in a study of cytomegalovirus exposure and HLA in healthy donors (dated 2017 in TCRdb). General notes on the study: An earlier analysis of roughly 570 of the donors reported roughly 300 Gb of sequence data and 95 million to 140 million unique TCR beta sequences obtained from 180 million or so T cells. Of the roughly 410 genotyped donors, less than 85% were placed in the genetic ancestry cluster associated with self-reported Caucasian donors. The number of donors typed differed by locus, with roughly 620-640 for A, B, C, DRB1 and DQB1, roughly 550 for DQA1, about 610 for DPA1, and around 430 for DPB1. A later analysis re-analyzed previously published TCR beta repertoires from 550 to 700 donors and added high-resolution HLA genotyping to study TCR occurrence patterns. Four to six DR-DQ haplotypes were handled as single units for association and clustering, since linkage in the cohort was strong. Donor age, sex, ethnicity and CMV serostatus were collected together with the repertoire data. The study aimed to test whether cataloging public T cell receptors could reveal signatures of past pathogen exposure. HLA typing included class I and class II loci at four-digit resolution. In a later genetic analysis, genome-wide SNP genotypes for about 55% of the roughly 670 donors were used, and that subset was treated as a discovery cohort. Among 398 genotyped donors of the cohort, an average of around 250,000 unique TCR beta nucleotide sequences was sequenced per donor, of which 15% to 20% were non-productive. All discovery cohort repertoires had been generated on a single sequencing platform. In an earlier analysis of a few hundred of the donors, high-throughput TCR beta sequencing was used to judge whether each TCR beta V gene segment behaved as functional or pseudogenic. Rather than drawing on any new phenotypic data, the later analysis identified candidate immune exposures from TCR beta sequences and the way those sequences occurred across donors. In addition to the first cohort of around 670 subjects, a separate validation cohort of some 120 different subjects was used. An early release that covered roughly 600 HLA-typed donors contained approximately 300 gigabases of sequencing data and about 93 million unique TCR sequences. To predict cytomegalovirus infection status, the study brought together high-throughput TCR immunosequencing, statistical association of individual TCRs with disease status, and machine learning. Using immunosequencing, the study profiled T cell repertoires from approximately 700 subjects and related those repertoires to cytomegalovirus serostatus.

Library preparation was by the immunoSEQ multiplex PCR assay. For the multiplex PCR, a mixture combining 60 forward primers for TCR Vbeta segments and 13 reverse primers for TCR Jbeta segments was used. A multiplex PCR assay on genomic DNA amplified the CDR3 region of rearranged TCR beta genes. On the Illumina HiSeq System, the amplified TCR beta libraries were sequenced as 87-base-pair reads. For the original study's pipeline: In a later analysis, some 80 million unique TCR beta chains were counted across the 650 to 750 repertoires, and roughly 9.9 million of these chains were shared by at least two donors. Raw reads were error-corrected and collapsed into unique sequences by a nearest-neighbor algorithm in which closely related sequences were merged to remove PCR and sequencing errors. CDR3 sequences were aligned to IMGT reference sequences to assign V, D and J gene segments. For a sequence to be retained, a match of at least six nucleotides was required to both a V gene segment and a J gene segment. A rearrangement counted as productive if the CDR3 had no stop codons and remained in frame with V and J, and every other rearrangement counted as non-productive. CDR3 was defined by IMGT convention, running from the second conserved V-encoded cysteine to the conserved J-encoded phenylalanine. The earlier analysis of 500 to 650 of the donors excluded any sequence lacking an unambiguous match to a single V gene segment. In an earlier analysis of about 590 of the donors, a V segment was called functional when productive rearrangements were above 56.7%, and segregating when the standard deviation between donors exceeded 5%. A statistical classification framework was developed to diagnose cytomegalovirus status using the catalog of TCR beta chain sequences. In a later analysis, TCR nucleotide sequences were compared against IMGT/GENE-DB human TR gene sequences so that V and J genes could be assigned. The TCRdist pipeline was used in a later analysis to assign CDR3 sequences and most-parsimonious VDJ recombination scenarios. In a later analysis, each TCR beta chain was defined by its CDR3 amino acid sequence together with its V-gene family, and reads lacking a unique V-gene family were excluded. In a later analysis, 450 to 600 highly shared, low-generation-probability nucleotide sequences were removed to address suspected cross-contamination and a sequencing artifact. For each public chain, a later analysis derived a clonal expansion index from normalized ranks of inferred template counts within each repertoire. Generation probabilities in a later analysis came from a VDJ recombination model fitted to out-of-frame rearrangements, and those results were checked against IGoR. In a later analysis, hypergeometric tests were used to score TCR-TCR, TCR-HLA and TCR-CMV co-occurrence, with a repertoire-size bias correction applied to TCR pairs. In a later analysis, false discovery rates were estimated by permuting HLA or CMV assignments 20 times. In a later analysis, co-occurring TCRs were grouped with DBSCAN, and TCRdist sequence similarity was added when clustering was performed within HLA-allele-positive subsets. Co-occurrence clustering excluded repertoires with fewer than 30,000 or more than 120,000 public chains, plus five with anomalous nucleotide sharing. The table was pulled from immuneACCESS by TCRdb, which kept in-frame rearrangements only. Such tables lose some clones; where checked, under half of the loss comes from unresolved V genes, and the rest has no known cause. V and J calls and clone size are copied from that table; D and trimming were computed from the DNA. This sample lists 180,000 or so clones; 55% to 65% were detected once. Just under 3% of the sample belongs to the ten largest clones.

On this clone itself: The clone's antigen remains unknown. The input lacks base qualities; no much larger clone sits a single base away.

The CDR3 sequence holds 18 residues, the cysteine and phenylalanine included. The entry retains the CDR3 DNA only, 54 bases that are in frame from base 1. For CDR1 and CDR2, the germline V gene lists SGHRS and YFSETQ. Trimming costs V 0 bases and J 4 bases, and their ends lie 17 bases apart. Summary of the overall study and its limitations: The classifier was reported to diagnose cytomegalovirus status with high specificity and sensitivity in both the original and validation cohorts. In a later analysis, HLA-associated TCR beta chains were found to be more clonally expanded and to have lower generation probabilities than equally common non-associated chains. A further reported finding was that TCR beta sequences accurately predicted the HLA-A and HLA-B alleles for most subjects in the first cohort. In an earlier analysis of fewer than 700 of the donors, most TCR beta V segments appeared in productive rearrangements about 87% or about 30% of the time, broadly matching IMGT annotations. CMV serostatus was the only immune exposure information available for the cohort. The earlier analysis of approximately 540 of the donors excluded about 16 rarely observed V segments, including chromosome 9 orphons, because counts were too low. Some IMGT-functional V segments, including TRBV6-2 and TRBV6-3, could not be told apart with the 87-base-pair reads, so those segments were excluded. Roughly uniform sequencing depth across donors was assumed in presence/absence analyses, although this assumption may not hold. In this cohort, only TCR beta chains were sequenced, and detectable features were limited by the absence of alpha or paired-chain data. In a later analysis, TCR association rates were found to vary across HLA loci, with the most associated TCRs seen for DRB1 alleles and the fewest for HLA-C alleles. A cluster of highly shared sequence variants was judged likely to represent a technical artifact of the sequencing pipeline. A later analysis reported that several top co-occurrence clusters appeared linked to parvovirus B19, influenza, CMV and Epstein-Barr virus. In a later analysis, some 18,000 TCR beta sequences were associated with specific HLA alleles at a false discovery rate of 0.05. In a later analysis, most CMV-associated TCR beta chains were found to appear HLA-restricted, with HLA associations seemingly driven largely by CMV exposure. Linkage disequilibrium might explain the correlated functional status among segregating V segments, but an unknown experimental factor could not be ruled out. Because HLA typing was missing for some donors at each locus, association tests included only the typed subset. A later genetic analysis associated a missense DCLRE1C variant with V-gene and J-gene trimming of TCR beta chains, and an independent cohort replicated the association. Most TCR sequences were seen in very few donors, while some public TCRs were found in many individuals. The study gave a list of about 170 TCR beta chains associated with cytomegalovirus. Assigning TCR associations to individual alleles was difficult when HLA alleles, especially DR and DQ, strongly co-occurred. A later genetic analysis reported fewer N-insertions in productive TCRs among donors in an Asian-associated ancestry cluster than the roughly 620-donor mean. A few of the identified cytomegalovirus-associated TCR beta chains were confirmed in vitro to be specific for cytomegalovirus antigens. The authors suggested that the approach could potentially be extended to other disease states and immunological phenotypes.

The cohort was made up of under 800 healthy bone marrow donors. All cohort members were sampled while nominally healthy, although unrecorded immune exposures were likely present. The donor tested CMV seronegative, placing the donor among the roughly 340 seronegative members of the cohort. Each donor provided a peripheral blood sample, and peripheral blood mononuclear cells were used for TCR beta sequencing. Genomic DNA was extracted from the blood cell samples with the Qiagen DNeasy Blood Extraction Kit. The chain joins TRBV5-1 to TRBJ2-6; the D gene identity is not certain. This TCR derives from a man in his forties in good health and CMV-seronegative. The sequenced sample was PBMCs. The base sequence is TGCGCCAGCAGCTTGGGAGGTCCCCAACTCAGCGGGGCCAACGTCCTGACTTTC. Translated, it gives CASSLGGPQLSGANVLTF.